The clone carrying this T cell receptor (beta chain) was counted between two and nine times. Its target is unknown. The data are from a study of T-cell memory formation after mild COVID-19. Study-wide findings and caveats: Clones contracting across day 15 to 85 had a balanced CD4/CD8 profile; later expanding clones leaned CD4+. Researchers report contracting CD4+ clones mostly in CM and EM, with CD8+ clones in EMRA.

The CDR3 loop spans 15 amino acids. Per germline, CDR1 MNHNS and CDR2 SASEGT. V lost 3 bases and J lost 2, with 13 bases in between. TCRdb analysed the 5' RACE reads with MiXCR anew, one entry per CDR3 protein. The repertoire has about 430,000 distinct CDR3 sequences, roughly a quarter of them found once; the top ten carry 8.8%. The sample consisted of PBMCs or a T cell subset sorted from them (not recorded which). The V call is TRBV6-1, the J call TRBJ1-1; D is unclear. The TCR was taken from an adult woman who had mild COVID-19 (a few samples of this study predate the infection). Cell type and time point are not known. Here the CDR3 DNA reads TGTGCCAGCAGTGACTCTAGTACCGGAAACACTGAAGCTTTCTTT. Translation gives CASSDSSTGNTEAFF.